This TCR beta chain came from a study of shared clonotypes between healthy human individuals. Study-level points and caveats: Large depth notwithstanding, sorted-subset sequencing proved incomplete by rarefaction.

Investigators spread the genomic DNA of each subset evenly over several immunoSEQ plates. Authors' data handling: There were no quality scores in the junction-only immunoSEQ sequences, so filtering differed. Method: immunoSEQ multiplex PCR; TCRdb's copy keeps in-frame clones and lacks some. V and J calls and clone size come straight from that table; D and trimming were deduced from the DNA. The data hold some 1 million clones, with approximately 68% observed a single time. Trimming cost V 4 bases and J 3 bases; bases outside gene matches: 6. This CDR3 comprises 15 residues. Germline CDR1 reads SGHRS; CDR2 reads YFSETQ. As concerns this clone: Its antigen is unknown.

Sequencing used memory CD4+ T cells sorted from blood. The sample's subset: CD45RA-negative fraction. The source of this sequence is a man between 18 and 35 years old in good health. V usage is TRBV5-1 and J usage is TRBJ1-3; 8 positions match TRBD1. The CDR3 spells CASSPRQGIGNTIYF. The CDR3 nucleotides read TGCGCCAGCAGCCCACGACAGGGGATTGGAAACACCATATATTTT.